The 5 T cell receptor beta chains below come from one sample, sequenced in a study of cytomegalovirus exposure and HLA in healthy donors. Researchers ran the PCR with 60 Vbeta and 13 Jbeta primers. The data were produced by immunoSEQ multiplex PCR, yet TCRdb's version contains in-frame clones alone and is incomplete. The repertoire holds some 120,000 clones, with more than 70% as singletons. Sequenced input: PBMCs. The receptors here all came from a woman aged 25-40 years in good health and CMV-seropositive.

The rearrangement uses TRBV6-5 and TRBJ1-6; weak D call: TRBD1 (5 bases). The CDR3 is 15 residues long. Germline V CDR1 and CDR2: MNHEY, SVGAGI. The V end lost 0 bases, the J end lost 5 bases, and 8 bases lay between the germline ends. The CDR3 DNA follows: TGTGCCAGCAGTTACTCGGGGACTAATAATTCACCCCTCCACTTT. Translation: CASSYSGTNNSPLHF.

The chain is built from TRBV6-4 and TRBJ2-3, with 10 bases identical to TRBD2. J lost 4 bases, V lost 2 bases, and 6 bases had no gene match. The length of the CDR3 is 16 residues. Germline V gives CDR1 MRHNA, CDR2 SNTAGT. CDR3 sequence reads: CASSDRSGGAADTQYF. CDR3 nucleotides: TGTGCCAGCAGTGACCGCAGCGGGGGGGCCGCAGATACGCAGTATTTT.

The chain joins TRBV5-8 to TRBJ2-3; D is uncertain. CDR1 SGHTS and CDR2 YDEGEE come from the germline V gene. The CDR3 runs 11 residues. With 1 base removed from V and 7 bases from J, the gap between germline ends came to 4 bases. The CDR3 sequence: CASSLSYTQYF. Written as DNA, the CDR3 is TGTGCCAGCAGCTTGAGCTATACGCAGTATTTT.

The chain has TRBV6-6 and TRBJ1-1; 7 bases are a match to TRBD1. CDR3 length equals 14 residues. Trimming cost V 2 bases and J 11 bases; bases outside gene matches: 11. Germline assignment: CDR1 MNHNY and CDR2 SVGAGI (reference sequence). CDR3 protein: CASSYLSTGAGAFF. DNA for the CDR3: TGTGCCAGCAGTTACCTATCTACAGGGGCTGGGGCTTTCTTT.

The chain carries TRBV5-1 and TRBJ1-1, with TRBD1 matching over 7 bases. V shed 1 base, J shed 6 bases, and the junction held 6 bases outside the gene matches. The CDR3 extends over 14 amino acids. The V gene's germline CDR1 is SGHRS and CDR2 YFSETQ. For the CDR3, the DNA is TGCGCCAGCAGCTTGACATACAGGGGTGCTGAAGCTTTCTTT. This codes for CASSLTYRGAEAFF. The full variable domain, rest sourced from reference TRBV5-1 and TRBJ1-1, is KAGVTQTPRYLIKTRGQQVTLSCSPISGHRSVSWYQQTPGQGLQFLFEYFSETQRNKGNFPGRFSGRQFSNSRSEMNVSTLELGDSALYLCASSLTYRGAEAFFGQGTRLTVV.